This is a list of T cell receptor beta chains from one sample in a study of shared T cell receptors in the human thymus. Using immunoSEQ multiplex PCR, the repertoire was profiled, and TCRdb retains in-frame clones only, with some absent. The table includes hundreds of thousands of clones, approximately 88% detected once. The sample was also linked to a second study, of human thymus T cells.

Material for sequencing was thymocytes. These receptors all come from a boy less than two years old with a congenital heart defect. Each CDR3 is given without its conserved first and last residue. Fields, in order: V gene, J gene, clone size, D gene, CDR3 protein. D genes are given only for firm matches. Only part of the rows carry a size: once, few, many, or a class if the clone is expanded.

>TRBV28|TRBJ2-7|-|TRBD1
ASSPGTGGAEQY
>TRBV11-2|TRBJ2-7|-|TRBD2
ASSSRTSGILGYEQY
>TRBV30|TRBJ1-5|-|-
AWEAGSRAGQPQH
>TRBV19|TRBJ1-5|-|-
ASSIRGRLESNQPQH
>TRBV7-2|TRBJ1-1|-|-
ASRGAEGLNTEAF
>TRBV7-9|TRBJ2-5|-|-
ASSLSGGETQY
>TRBV5-8|TRBJ2-7|-|TRBD1
ASSRRPQGDIYEQY
>TRBV10-2|TRBJ2-3|-|-
ASSTGEGTDTQY
>TRBV4-2|TRBJ2-7|-|TRBD2
ASSPPGLANEQY
>TRBV5-4|TRBJ2-2|-|TRBD1
ASSLCPPGQRLENTGELF
>TRBV4-2|TRBJ2-1|-|TRBD2
ASSQRLAGTNEQF
>TRBV4-2|TRBJ2-6|-|-
ASTAPSRDNSGANVLT
>TRBV9|TRBJ2-7|-|-
ASSVDSDKSYEQY
>TRBV2|TRBJ2-1|-|TRBD2
ASRLLAGVYNEQF
>TRBV10-3|TRBJ2-6|-|TRBD1
AISERDRGRTGANVLT
>TRBV7-2|TRBJ2-7|-|TRBD2
ASSHSGRDSYEQY
>TRBV5-1|TRBJ2-1|-|-
ASSLAVSSVYNEQF
>TRBV7-9|TRBJ2-7|once|TRBD1
ASSPPLDRIHEQY
>TRBV6-5|TRBJ1-1|-|-
ASRGGATEAF
>TRBV9|TRBJ1-1|-|-
ASTRLTEAF